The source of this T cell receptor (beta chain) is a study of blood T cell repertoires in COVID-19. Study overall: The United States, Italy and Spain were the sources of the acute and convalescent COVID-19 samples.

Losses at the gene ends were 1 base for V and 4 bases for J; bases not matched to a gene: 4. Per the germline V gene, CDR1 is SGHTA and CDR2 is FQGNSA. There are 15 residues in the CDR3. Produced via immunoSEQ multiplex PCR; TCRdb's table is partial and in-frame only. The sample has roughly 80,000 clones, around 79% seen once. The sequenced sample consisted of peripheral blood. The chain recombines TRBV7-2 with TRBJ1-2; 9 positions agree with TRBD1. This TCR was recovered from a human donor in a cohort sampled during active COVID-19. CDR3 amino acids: CASSLEQGAAYGYTF. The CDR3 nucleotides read TGTGCCAGCAGCTTAGAACAGGGGGCTGCCTATGGCTACACCTTC.